This T cell receptor (beta chain) was profiled in a study of response to subunit inactivated influenza vaccine (dated by TCRdb to the late 2010s). The study in broad terms: Deep quantitative T cell receptor repertoire profiling was used in the study to track responses to a trivalent subunit inactivated influenza vaccine. Points the paper makes about the study in general: According to the authors, only a limited number of new T cells may be recruited by each seasonal influenza vaccination.

V loses 0 bases, J loses 2 bases, and the germline ends lie 11 bases apart. There are 15 amino acids in the CDR3, from cysteine to phenylalanine inclusive. CDR3 DNA only is kept here, 45 bases in frame from base 1. CDR1 and CDR2, looked up from the germline V gene, are SGHDT and YYEEEE. Per the publication, the time point label means: 45 days after influenza vaccine administration. Regarding this clonotype: The antigen this receptor binds is unknown. The input lacks base qualities; no much larger clone sits a single base away.

Library preparation was by RT-PCR. The data were produced on an Illumina HiSeq 2500. The public reads were quality trimmed at Q25 with fastp and then assembled into clones with MiXCR by TCRdb, keeping productive beta chains. Entries are consolidated by CDR3 protein sequence, retaining the most common genes and DNA. In all, the sample holds hundreds of thousands of distinct CDR3 sequences, and around 9.9% of those were seen once. The ten largest make up about 12% of the sample. This receptor was taken from a man aged 45-65 years who received an inactivated influenza vaccine. Donor details come from another sample of the same person, matched by shared clones. This sequence uses TRBV5-6 and TRBJ2-5; the D gene lacks a confident call. Sample: PBMCs from blood, taken 40 to 50 days after vaccination. DNA sequence: TGTGCCAGCAGCTTGGGAGCTGGGATTCAAGAGACCCAGTACTTC. The resulting protein is CASSLGAGIQETQYF.